This TCR beta chain is from a study of blood T cell repertoires in COVID-19. Study-level background: Acute and convalescent COVID-19 specimens originated in the United States, Italy and Spain. The analysed material was cDNA or gDNA that came from T cells, B-cell-depleted T cells, or PBMCs.

Original methodology: Nucleated cell number was recorded as an estimate derived from reference gene primer amplification. Only in-frame clones appear in the TCRdb table, and some are missing; sequencing was by immunoSEQ multiplex PCR. That table gives V, J and clone size, and the DNA gave D and trimming. Altogether 250,000 to 350,000 clones are present, about 90% being singletons, with the ten largest covering 6% to 8%. In Seattle, patients joined the study during active infection and were tracked longitudinally. The germline gives CDR1 MNHEY, CDR2 SVGEGT. Trimming took 2 bases from V and 7 from J, leaving 18 bases between them. This CDR3 is built from 16 residues.

The chain joins TRBV6-2 or TRBV6-3 to TRBJ1-5; tentative D call: TRBD1 (6 bases). The TCR sequence derives from a woman aged 45-59 years with COVID-19, enrolled during active disease. The material sequenced was peripheral blood. CDR3 bases: TGTGCCAGCAGTTACCCCCTCGGACAGCACCAGCAGCCCCAGCATTTT. The encoded protein is CASSYPLGQHQQPQHF.